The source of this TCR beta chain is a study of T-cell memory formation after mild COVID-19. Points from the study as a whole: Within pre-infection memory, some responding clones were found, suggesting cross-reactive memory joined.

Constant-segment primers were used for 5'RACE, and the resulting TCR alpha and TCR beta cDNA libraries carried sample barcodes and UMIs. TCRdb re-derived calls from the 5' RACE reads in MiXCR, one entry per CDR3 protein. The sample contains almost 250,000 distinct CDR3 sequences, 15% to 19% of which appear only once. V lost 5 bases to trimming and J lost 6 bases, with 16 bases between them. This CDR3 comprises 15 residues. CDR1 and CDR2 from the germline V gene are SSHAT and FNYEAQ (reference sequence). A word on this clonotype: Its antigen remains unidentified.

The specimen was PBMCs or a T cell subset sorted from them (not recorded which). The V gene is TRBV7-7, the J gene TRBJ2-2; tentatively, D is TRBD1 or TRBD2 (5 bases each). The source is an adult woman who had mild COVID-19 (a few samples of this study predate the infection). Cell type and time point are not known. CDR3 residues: CASSRGYSLAGELFF. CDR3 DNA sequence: TGTGCCAGCAGCCGGGGCTACAGCTTAGCCGGGGAGCTGTTTTTT.